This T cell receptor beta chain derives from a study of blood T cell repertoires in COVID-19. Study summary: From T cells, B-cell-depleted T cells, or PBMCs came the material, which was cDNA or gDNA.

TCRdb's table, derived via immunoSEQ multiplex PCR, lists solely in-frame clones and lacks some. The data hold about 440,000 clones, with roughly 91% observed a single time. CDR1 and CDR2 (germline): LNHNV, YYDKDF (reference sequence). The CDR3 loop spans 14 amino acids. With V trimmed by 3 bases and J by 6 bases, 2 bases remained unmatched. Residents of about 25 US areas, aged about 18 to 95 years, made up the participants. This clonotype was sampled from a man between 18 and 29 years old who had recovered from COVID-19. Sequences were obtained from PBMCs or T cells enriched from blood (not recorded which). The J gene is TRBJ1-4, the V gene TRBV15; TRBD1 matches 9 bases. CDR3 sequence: CATSSRDRDEKLFF. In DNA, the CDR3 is TGTGCCACCAGCAGCCGGGACAGGGATGAAAAACTGTTTTTT. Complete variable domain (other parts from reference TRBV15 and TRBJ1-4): DAMVIQNPRYQVTQFGKPVTLSCSQTLNHNVMYWYQQKSSQAPKLLFHYYDKDFNNEADTPDNFQSRRPNTSFCFLDIRSPGLGDTAMYLCATSSRDRDEKLFFGSGTQLSVL.